Presented here are 2 T cell receptor beta chains from one specimen sequenced in a study of CXCR3-negative and CXCR3-positive naive CD8 T cells. 5' RACE that incorporated UMI labels was used to prepare the TRB cDNA libraries. One entry per CDR3 protein, without DNA, is what TCRdb gives after re-calling the 5' RACE reads. Its table records 45,000 to 60,000 distinct CDR3 sequences. Sequenced input: naive CXCR3- CD8+ T cells from blood. Subset noted: CD45RO-CCR7+CD27+CD95- naive CD8+ T cells lacking CXCR3 (TNR3-). The receptors come from a human donor in good health. Some clones in this sample may be carry-over from other donors' samples.

The CDR3 is CASTRTLAASLGETQYF. This chain connects TRBV12-3 or TRBV12-4 to TRBJ2-5; TCRdb proposes TRBD2, but this gene call is untestable without DNA. The CDR3 spans 17 residues.

The V call is TRBV6-2 or TRBV6-3, the J call TRBJ2-1. Germline CDR1 is MNHEY and CDR2 is SVGEGT. CDR3 length: 12 amino acids. The CDR3 loop is CASSYFWSEQFF.